A single sample is the source of the 6 T cell receptor beta chains below, sequenced in a study of shared clonotypes between healthy human individuals. Cells designated naive CD8 were CD45RO-negative and were positively selected for CCR7, with terminally differentiated effector memory CD45RA+ cells excluded. The protocol was immunoSEQ multiplex PCR, while the TCRdb copy is restricted to in-frame clones and leaves out a portion. The sample shows around 1.9 million clones, around 93% of them seen only once. The sequenced sample was naive CD8+ T cells from PBMCs. Every receptor here comes from a young man in good health. Some clones in this sample may be carry-over from other donors' samples.

V and J are TRBV13 and TRBJ2-1, with D possibly TRBD1 on 5 matching bases. This CDR3 has 14 residues. The V and J ends lost 10 bases and 2 bases respectively, with 15 bases between them. From germline, CDR1 is PRHDT and CDR2 FYEKMQ (reference sequence). DNA of the CDR3: TGTGCCACCCGCAGGGCTAACACCTACAATGAGCAGTTCTTC. This encodes CATRRANTYNEQFF. Drawing the rest from reference TRBV13 and TRBJ2-1, the complete variable domain is AAGVIQSPRHLIKEKRETATLKCYPIPRHDTVYWYQQGPGQDPQFLISFYEKMQSDKGSIPDRFSAQQFSDYHSELNMSSLELGDSALYFCATRRANTYNEQFFGPGTRLTVL.

The chain combines TRBV6-1 with TRBJ1-1, with D tentatively TRBD1 (5 bases). V was trimmed by 6 bases and J by 0 bases, leaving 14 bases between them. Germline V gives CDR1 MNHNS, CDR2 SASEGT. There are 15 residues in the CDR3. The CDR3 is CASSPYRRMNTEAFF. CDR3 nucleotides: TGTGCCAGCAGCCCCTACAGGCGAATGAACACTGAAGCTTTCTTT.

This chain uses TRBV4-3 with TRBJ1-1, with TRBD1 matching over 9 bases. Germline CDR1 LGHNA, CDR2 YSLEER. The CDR3 extends over 13 amino acids. The V segment lost 0 bases and the J segment 9 bases; nucleotides outside the gene matches: 2. CDR3 protein: CASSQEQGAKAFF. DNA of the CDR3: TGCGCCAGCAGCCAAGAACAGGGGGCGAAAGCTTTCTTT.

The rearrangement links TRBV29-1 to TRBJ2-7; D possibly corresponds to TRBD1 (5 bases). The germline V and J ends were trimmed by 2 bases and 1 base, with 15 bases remaining between them. CDR1 SQVTM and CDR2 ANQGSEA come from the germline V gene. The CDR3 is made up of 15 amino acids. The CDR3 sequence: CSVEHRSLGSYEQYF. The CDR3 nucleotides read TGCAGCGTTGAACACAGGTCCCTAGGATCCTACGAGCAGTACTTC.

This chain links TRBV27 with TRBJ2-7, with 7 positions matching TRBD1. Germline values: CDR1 MNHEY, CDR2 SMNVEV (reference sequence). The junction had 8 bases not matched to a gene; V was cut back by 6 bases and J by 3 bases. CDR3 length equals 14 residues. CDR3 bases: TGTGCCAGCAGGGATACGACAGGGTTCTACGAGCAGTACTTC. Its translation: CASRDTTGFYEQYF.

V usage is TRBV19 and J usage is TRBJ2-7; D remains ambiguous. V lost 5 bases to trimming and J lost 2 bases, with 13 bases between them. Germline CDR1 and CDR2: LNHDA and SQIVND (reference sequence). This CDR3 has 14 residues. The CDR3 coding sequence is TGTGCCAGTAGTCCTCGGGCCGGAGCCTACGAGCAGTACTTC. It translates to CASSPRAGAYEQYF.